Listed here are 19 T cell receptor beta chains from one sample, sequenced in a study of chemoradiotherapy in HPV16-positive cancers. Repertoires were generated with immunoSEQ multiplex PCR, while TCRdb's copy carries only in-frame clones and drops some. The table has approximately 1,200 clones, 70% to 90% seen once. The sequenced sample was tumor tissue, obtained from a patient who underwent chemoradiotherapy. These receptors all come from a human donor with HPV-associated anogenital cancer.

The genes are TRBV4-3 and TRBJ2-1; 9 bases align to TRBD2. Germline V gene lookup returns CDR1 LGHNA and CDR2 YSLEER. This CDR3 spans 15 amino acids. V shed 4 bases, J shed 3 bases, and the junction held 4 bases outside the gene matches. As DNA, the CDR3 is TGCGCCAGCAGCCGGGCTAGCGGGGACTACAATGAGCAGTTCTTC. As protein: CASSRASGDYNEQFF.

The rearrangement uses TRBV27 and TRBJ2-7; D perhaps matches TRBD1 (5 bases). The V and J ends lost 5 bases and 6 bases respectively, with 11 bases between them. Germline CDR1 reads MNHEY; CDR2 reads SMNVEV (reference sequence). CDR3 length: 12 residues. This CDR3 is CASSLLGAEQYF. CDR3 DNA sequence: TGTGCCAGCAGTCTCCTAGGGGCCGAGCAGTACTTC.

By share, this clone counts as large. J is TRBJ1-1 and V is TRBV10-3; TRBD1 agrees at 9 bases. With V trimmed by 6 bases and J by 1 base, 6 bases remained unmatched. Per germline, CDR1 ENHRY and CDR2 SYGVKD. CDR3 length: 15 amino acids. DNA of the CDR3: TGTGCCATCAGCATACAGGGGGCGTCGAACACTGAAGCTTTCTTT. Protein: CAISIQGASNTEAFF.

The J gene is TRBJ2-2, the V gene TRBV6-4; 14 nucleotides agree with TRBD2. The CDR3 length is 16 residues. From germline, CDR1 is MRHNA and CDR2 SNTAGT. Germline trimming cut 0 bases from V and 6 bases from J; bases unmatched to any gene: 0. The CDR3 DNA follows: TGTGCCAGCAGTGACTCGACTAGCGGGGGGGCCGGGGAGCTGTTTTTT. It codes for CASSDSTSGGAGELFF.

The chain joins TRBV5-4 to TRBJ1-2, with D unresolved. Germline values: CDR1 SGHNT, CDR2 YYREEE (reference sequence). Deletions cut 0 bases from V and 0 bases from J, with 9 bases between. This CDR3 has 15 residues. This CDR3 is CASSLAANSNYGYTF. CDR3 sequence (DNA): TGTGCCAGCAGCTTGGCGGCAAATTCTAACTATGGCTACACCTTC.

The chain is built from TRBV9 and TRBJ1-2, with D possibly TRBD1 on 5 matching bases. The CDR3 consists of 15 residues. Trimming cost V 0 bases and J 4 bases, with 13 bases left between them. Germline CDR1 is SGDLS and CDR2 is YYNGEE. The chain's CDR3 is CASSVEDGAAYGYTF. The CDR3 region has the DNA TGTGCCAGCAGCGTAGAAGACGGGGCAGCCTATGGCTACACCTTC.

V gene TRBV6-6 combines with J gene TRBJ2-3; tentative D call: TRBD2 (6 bases). The CDR3 runs to 12 residues. The germline CDR1 and CDR2 sequences are MNHNY and SVGAGI (reference sequence). V shed 5 bases and J shed 8 bases, with 11 bases lying between them. CDR3 sequence: CASSQGGATQYF. As DNA, the CDR3 is TGTGCCAGCAGTCAGGGAGGTGCTACGCAGTATTTT.

The J gene is TRBJ1-2, the V gene TRBV4-1, with D perhaps TRBD1 (5 bases). The V and J ends lost 1 base and 6 bases respectively, with 21 bases between them. This CDR3 contains 17 residues. The germline V gene has CDR1 MGHRA and CDR2 YSYEKL. CDR3 sequence (DNA): TGCGCCAGCAGCCAAGCGTACCCGGGACGAGGGGTAGATGGCTACACCTTC. As protein: CASSQAYPGRGVDGYTF.

This clone was seen more than once but under ten times. Other DNA sequences in the sample encode the same CDR3. This rearrangement joins TRBV27 to TRBJ1-2; D unclear. This CDR3 is built from 18 residues. V lost 7 bases to trimming and J lost 5 bases, with 29 bases between them. Germline-derived CDR1 and CDR2 are MNHEY and SMNVEV (reference sequence). The CDR3 region has the DNA TGTGCCAGCACATTATTCGGCTTTCGGGAACCCCTTCGATATGGCTACACCTTC. It codes for CASTLFGFREPLRYGYTF.

V is TRBV19 and J is TRBJ1-2; D unresolved. Trimming removed 7 bases at V and 3 bases at J, with 18 bases between. Per germline, CDR1 LNHDA and CDR2 SQIVND (reference sequence). The CDR3 consists of 15 residues. The CDR3 DNA reads as TGTGCCAGTAAAACCGCCCTCGGCGGCTACTATGGCTACACCTTC. It yields the protein CASKTALGGYYGYTF.

The rearrangement uses TRBV5-5 and TRBJ2-2, with TRBD1 as a possible D gene (6 bases). Germline V gene lookup returns CDR1 SGHKS and CDR2 YYEKEE (reference sequence). V lost 2 bases to trimming and J lost 1 base, with 9 bases between them. This CDR3 comprises 15 residues. The CDR3, as DNA: TGTGCCAGCAGCTTCCGGGACAAGAACACCGGGGAGCTGTTTTTT. Amino acid sequence: CASSFRDKNTGELFF.

This clone was counted between two and nine times. The chain couples TRBV15 to TRBJ2-2; a possible D gene is TRBD2 (6 bases). Looked up from germline, CDR1 is LNHNV and CDR2 is YYDKDF (reference sequence). The CDR3 length is 15 residues. Trimming cost V 1 base and J 1 base, with 7 bases left between them. CDR3 in amino acids: CATSRAEGNTGELFF. The CDR3, as DNA: TGTGCCACCAGCAGAGCGGAGGGGAACACCGGGGAGCTGTTTTTT.

This clone was found a few times. In DNA, the CDR3 is TGTGCCAGCAGCTTGGGGCCGTCCGATCCGCGTTACTCCTACGAGCAGTACTTC. This sequence encodes CASSLGPSDPRYSYEQYF. This chain joins TRBV7-9 and TRBJ2-7; tentatively, D is TRBD1 (5 bases). There are 18 residues in the CDR3. In germline, CDR1 is SEHNR, CDR2 FQNEAQ (reference sequence). The ends were cut back, 3 bases at V and 0 bases at J, with 21 bases in the middle.

The rearrangement links TRBV14 to TRBJ2-4; tentative D call: TRBD2 (8 bases). This CDR3 has 15 amino acids. Per the germline V gene, CDR1 is SGHDN and CDR2 is FVKESK. Trimming shortened V by 0 bases and J by 9 bases, and 15 bases separated the two germline ends. The CDR3 reads CASSQEAGRGLIQYF. In DNA form, the CDR3 reads TGTGCCAGCAGCCAAGAAGCCGGGAGGGGGCTCATTCAGTACTTC.

This clone was picked up a small number of times. V and J are TRBV19 and TRBJ1-5; TRBD1 might be the D (5 bases). Germline assignment: CDR1 LNHDA and CDR2 SQIVND (reference sequence). The CDR3 contains 15 residues. The V end was cut by 3 bases, the J end by 7 bases, with 16 bases between. The CDR3 DNA reads TGTGCCAGTAGTATTGGTAAGAGGGGTCAACAGCCCCAGCATTTT. This gives the protein CASSIGKRGQQPQHF.

This chain links TRBV5-4 with TRBJ2-7; possibly TRBD1 for D (5 bases). CDR1 and CDR2 from the germline V gene are SGHNT and YYREEE (reference sequence). This CDR3 is 18 amino acids long. V gave up 2 bases and J gave up 1 base, with 22 bases separating them. The CDR3 sequence: CASSFGVTRAQWSYEQYF. The CDR3 bases are TGTGCCAGCAGCTTTGGGGTCACCAGGGCACAATGGTCCTACGAGCAGTACTTC.

This clone was observed once. The J gene is TRBJ1-6, the V gene TRBV2, with a tentative D call TRBD1 (6 bases). Germline V lookup: CDR1 SNHLY, CDR2 FYNNEI. CDR3 length: 14 amino acids. The V end was cut by 8 bases, the J end by 7 bases, with 15 bases between. The CDR3 sequence is CASRTQGFNSPLHF. As DNA, the CDR3 is TGTGCCAGCCGAACACAGGGTTTCAATTCACCCCTCCACTTT.

V is TRBV6-1 and J is TRBJ2-5, with 9 bases that match TRBD1. The CDR3 has 14 residues. Germline V gene sequence: CDR1 MNHNS, CDR2 SASEGT. V was pared by 2 bases and J by 6 bases, with 4 bases of the junction left unmatched. The CDR3 nucleotides read TGTGCCAGCAGTGAAAACAGGGGGCGGAAGACCCAGTACTTC. Its translation is CASSENRGRKTQYF.

The chain has TRBV6-1 and TRBJ1-3, with 8 nucleotides matching TRBD1. Germline lookup yields CDR1 MNHNS and CDR2 SASEGT. This CDR3 comprises 15 residues. The trim removed 5 bases at V and 2 bases at J, leaving 5 bases unmatched. The CDR3 loop reads CASSFQTGAGNTIYF. DNA for the CDR3: TGTGCCAGCAGTTTCCAGACAGGGGCTGGAAACACCATATATTTT.